This T cell receptor beta chain was sequenced during a study of CD8+ T cells in alopecia areata. Notes on the study in general: Just one nonresponder means the tie between baseline CD8+ expansion and response stays uncertain. Scalp samples also yield sequences from resident alphabeta T cells of normal skin.

The authors extracted RNA and reverse transcribed it into cDNA as the sequencing template. TCRdb keeps only in-frame clones here, not all; method: immunoSEQ multiplex PCR. The data contain about 200,000 clones, roughly two fifths of them singletons. The treatment: oral pan-JAK inhibitor, 5-10 mg twice daily. PBMCs were stained for CD3, CD4 and CD8, and CD4+ and CD8+ T cells were sorted. Germline assignment: CDR1 SGDLS and CDR2 YYNGEE. Between the trimmed V and J ends, which lost 2 bases and 6 bases, there was a span of 18 bases. The CDR3 totals 15 residues. Of note for this clone: What it binds is unknown.

The receptor was isolated from a human donor with alopecia areata. This rearrangement joins TRBV9 to TRBJ2-7, with no clear D. The source was CD4+ T cells sorted from blood, collected at week 34, from a patient treated with tofacitinib. The CDR3 region has the DNA TGTGCCAGCAGCGTGAACTCAGGTCCGGGCGGCGAGCAGTACTTC. Translated: CASSVNSGPGGEQYF.